The 32 T cell receptor beta chains below come from one sample, sequenced in a study of shared T cell receptors in the human thymus. Libraries were prepared by immunoSEQ multiplex PCR; TCRdb keeps only in-frame clonotypes and omits some of them. The sample carries about 660,000 clones, 88% recorded once. These data were likewise used in another study, on human thymus T cells.

The sequencing sample was made of thymocytes. These receptors originate from a boy less than two years old with a congenital heart defect.

This clone is a singleton in its sample. The chain has TRBV5-4 and TRBJ1-4, with D possibly matching TRBD1 (5 bases). Germline-derived CDR1 and CDR2 are SGHNT and YYREEE (reference sequence). V was trimmed by 2 bases and J by 0 bases, leaving 17 bases between them. The CDR3 covers 18 residues. CDR3 DNA sequence: TGTGCCAGCAGCTTTGACAGAGAGATCAGTGCAACTAATGAAAAACTGTTTTTT. Translating gives CASSFDREISATNEKLFF.

V is TRBV5-8 and J is TRBJ2-1, with TRBD2 identical over 7 bases. Germline values: CDR1 SGHTS, CDR2 YDEGEE. The CDR3 spans 16 residues. With 4 bases clipped from V and 2 bases from J, the junction kept 9 bases outside the gene matches. The CDR3 DNA is TGTGCCAGCAGCCCCCCTGCGGGAGAGACCTACAATGAGCAGTTCTTC. It specifies CASSPPAGETYNEQFF.

The V call is TRBV4-1, the J call TRBJ2-5, with D possibly being TRBD2 (7 bases). With 1 base removed from V and 0 bases from J, the gap between germline ends came to 15 bases. This CDR3 is built from 17 residues. Germline V gives CDR1 MGHRA, CDR2 YSYEKL. The CDR3 DNA sequence: TGCGCCAGCAGCCAAGGAGGGGGGGGCTCGTACCAAGAGACCCAGTACTTC. As protein: CASSQGGGGSYQETQYF.

This chain links TRBV4-1 with TRBJ1-4; 7 bases agree with TRBD1. With 4 bases clipped from V and 7 bases from J, the junction kept 12 bases outside the gene matches. The CDR3 is made up of 16 amino acids. Germline loops: CDR1 MGHRA, CDR2 YSYEKL. The CDR3: CASSRQNRGISEKLFF. CDR3 DNA: TGCGCCAGCAGCCGCCAAAACAGGGGTATAAGTGAAAAACTGTTTTTT.

This clone was found once. The gene calls are TRBV19 and TRBJ1-5, with TRBD1 identical over 10 bases. The CDR3 covers 14 residues. J was trimmed by 5 bases and V by 5 bases; bases with no gene match: 3. Germline CDR1 LNHDA, CDR2 SQIVND (reference sequence). DNA of the CDR3: TGTGCCAGTAGTCCCGGGACAGGGGATCAGCCCCAGCATTTT. This translates into CASSPGTGDQPQHF.

V is TRBV30 and J is TRBJ2-7; TRBD1 matches 8 bases. The germline gives CDR1 GTSNPN, CDR2 SVGIG (reference sequence). The CDR3 contains 15 residues. V lost 5 bases to trimming and J lost 3 bases; unmatched junction nucleotides: 12. CDR3 sequence: CAWGEATGENYEQYF. In nucleotides, the CDR3 is TGTGCCTGGGGAGAAGCGACAGGGGAGAACTACGAGCAGTACTTC. Complete variable domain (other parts from reference TRBV30 and TRBJ2-7): SQTIHQWPATLVQPVGSPLSLECTVEGTSNPNLYWYRQAAGRGLQLLFYSVGIGQISSEVPQNLSASRPQDRQFILSSKKLLLSDSGFYLCAWGEATGENYEQYFGPGTRLTVT.

The J gene is TRBJ2-1, the V gene TRBV4-3; D may be TRBD2 (5 bases). The CDR3 is made up of 14 amino acids. V lost 1 base and J lost 5, with 9 bases in between. Germline assignment: CDR1 LGHNA and CDR2 YSLEER. CDR3 DNA: TGCGCCAGCAGCCAAGGGACTTGGGACAATGAGCAGTTCTTC. It encodes CASSQGTWDNEQFF.

The chain carries TRBV4-2 and TRBJ1-1, with 10 bases that match TRBD1. The trim removed 4 bases at V and 7 bases at J, leaving 12 bases unmatched. Germline CDR1 is LGHNA and CDR2 is YNFKEQ. The CDR3 is made up of 16 amino acids. CDR3 DNA sequence: TGTGCCAGCAGCCTCCTAAGAGGACAGGGGGTGGTTGAAGCTTTCTTT. Protein sequence: CASSLLRGQGVVEAFF.

The chain joins TRBV28 to TRBJ2-7, with TRBD1 identical over 10 bases. V lost 6 bases, J lost 0 bases, and 17 bases stayed unmatched. Germline lookup yields CDR1 MDHEN and CDR2 SYDVKM. The CDR3 runs 19 residues. The CDR3 DNA reads TGTGCCAGCAGACCAGACAGGGGGCGCGTCGGTAGCGGCTCCTACGAGCAGTACTTC. Protein: CASRPDRGRVGSGSYEQYF. Full variable domain (missing parts from reference TRBV28 and TRBJ2-7): DVKVTQSSRYLVKRTGEKVFLECVQDMDHENMFWYRQDPGLGLRLIYFSYDVKMKEKGDIPEGYSVSREKKERFSLILESASTNQTSMYLCASRPDRGRVGSGSYEQYFGPGTRLTVT.

This chain uses TRBV2 with TRBJ1-3, with 9 bases fitting TRBD1. The V segment lost 3 bases and the J segment 2 bases; nucleotides outside the gene matches: 8. The CDR3 covers 17 residues. CDR1 and CDR2 (germline): SNHLY, FYNNEI. The CDR3, as DNA: TGTGCCAGCAGTGACGGAGACAGGGGGTGGCCTGGAAACACCATATATTTT. Its translation: CASSDGDRGWPGNTIYF. Looking up the rest from reference TRBV2 and TRBJ1-3 gives the full variable domain: EPEVTQTPSHQVTQMGQEVILRCVPISNHLYFYWYRQILGQKVEFLVSFYNNEISEKSEIFDDQFSVERPDGSNFTLKIRSTKLEDSAMYFCASSDGDRGWPGNTIYFGEGSWLTVV.

The CDR3 DNA follows: TGTGCCAGCAGGACACACAATGAGCAGTTCTTC. This gives the protein CASRTHNEQFF. The rearrangement uses TRBV27 and TRBJ2-1; D ambiguous. From germline, CDR1 is MNHEY and CDR2 SMNVEV (reference sequence). V dropped 6 bases and J dropped 5 bases, with 5 bases sitting between them. The CDR3 loop spans 11 amino acids.

This CDR3 reads CASRRQGLETQYF. CDR3 coding DNA: TGTGCCAGCAGACGACAGGGTTTAGAGACCCAGTACTTC. The chain is built from TRBV27 and TRBJ2-5, with 7 bases matching TRBD1. Germline CDR1 and CDR2: MNHEY and SMNVEV (reference sequence). The J segment lost 4 bases and the V segment lost 6 bases, leaving 5 bases of the junction unmatched. There are 13 residues in the CDR3.

The chain links TRBV7-2 to TRBJ1-3; 9 nucleotides agree with TRBD1. J was trimmed by 16 bases and V by 3 bases; bases with no gene match: 7. This CDR3 spans 12 amino acids. Germline loops: CDR1 SGHTA, CDR2 FQGNSA. CDR3 sequence: CASSLSPGTGYF. CDR3 bases: TGTGCCAGCAGCTTGTCCCCCGGGACAGGGTATTTT.

The chain carries TRBV10-2 and TRBJ2-5, with TRBD2 as a possible D gene (5 bases). Germline-derived CDR1 and CDR2 are WSHSY and SAAADI. V was clipped by 6 bases and J by 4 bases, with 12 bases between them. The CDR3 extends over 13 amino acids. In DNA form, the CDR3 reads TGCGCCAGCAGCAAGACCCGGGGAGAGACCCAGTACTTC. Its protein product is CASSKTRGETQYF.

The chain is built from TRBV7-2 and TRBJ1-2; TRBD1 might be the D (5 bases). Germline CDR1 and CDR2: SGHTA and FQGNSA. Trimming shortened V by 5 bases and J by 3 bases, and 16 bases separated the two germline ends. The CDR3 covers 15 residues. The CDR3 protein is CASSQTARAHYGYTF. CDR3 sequence (DNA): TGTGCCAGCAGCCAAACGGCCAGGGCTCACTATGGCTACACCTTC.

This chain connects TRBV15 to TRBJ2-7, with D perhaps matching TRBD1 (5 bases). CDR3 length: 16 residues. The germline CDR1 and CDR2 sequences are LNHNV and YYDKDF (reference sequence). Trimming removed 0 bases at V and 3 bases at J, with 15 bases between. DNA for the CDR3: TGTGCCACCAGCAGAGATGTGGGGCTACGCGGCTACGAGCAGTACTTC. Amino acids: CATSRDVGLRGYEQYF.

Of note for this clone: The sample contains more than one DNA sequence encoding this CDR3. This chain links TRBV28 with TRBJ1-2; possible D gene TRBD1, 5 bases. Germline-derived CDR1 and CDR2 are MDHEN and SYDVKM. The CDR3 covers 12 residues. V was shortened by 7 bases and J by 5 bases, with 11 bases between the two germline ends. The CDR3 loop reads CASTLGGYGYTF. Here the CDR3 DNA reads TGTGCCAGCACCCTGGGGGGTTATGGCTACACCTTC.

The chain is built from TRBV4-1 and TRBJ1-5; D gene uncertain. Trimming removed 1 base from V and 3 bases from J, with 16 bases in between. CDR3 length equals 17 residues. Germline CDR1 is MGHRA and CDR2 is YSYEKL. CDR3 bases: TGCGCCAGCAGCCAAGTGTTGACCGCGGAGCCCAATCAGCCCCAGCATTTT. This encodes CASSQVLTAEPNQPQHF.

The V and J genes are TRBV14 and TRBJ2-7; 10 bases match TRBD1. The CDR3 has 15 amino acids. Germline V CDR1 and CDR2: SGHDN, FVKESK. V lost 3 bases to trimming and J lost 6 bases; unmatched junction nucleotides: 8. The DNA of the CDR3 is TGTGCCAGCAGCCAGGGGACAGGGGATATCCGCGAGCAGTACTTC. The encoded protein is CASSQGTGDIREQYF.

The rearrangement uses TRBV10-3 and TRBJ2-1; D possibly corresponds to TRBD1 (6 bases). Trimming stripped 4 bases from V and 8 bases from J, with 12 bases between. Germline V gene data show CDR1 as ENHRY and CDR2 as SYGVKD. CDR3 size: 13 residues. CDR3: CAISGDIRDEQFF. The CDR3 coding sequence is TGTGCCATCAGTGGGGACATACGGGATGAGCAGTTCTTC.

The chain recombines TRBV21-1 with TRBJ2-7; TRBD1, the table's D call, was not compared with the DNA. TRBV21-1 is tagged as a pseudogene. The CDR3 is 15 residues long. The CDR3: CASSNPDNTCFAQYF. The CDR3 DNA reads as TGTGCCAGCAGCAATCCGGACAACACTTGCTTCGCGCAGTACTTC.

This clone has a handful of counts. V usage is TRBV11-2 and J usage is TRBJ2-7, with D possibly being TRBD2 (6 bases). V was trimmed by 6 bases and J by 3 bases, leaving 6 bases between them. This CDR3 is 11 amino acids long. Germline V CDR1 and CDR2: SGHAT, FQNNGV. The chain's CDR3 is CASRRGYEQYF. For the CDR3, the DNA is TGTGCCAGCAGGCGGGGCTACGAGCAGTACTTC.

The CDR3 DNA follows: TGCGCCAGCAGCTTACCGGGACTAGCGGGAGGGCCAAATGAGCAGTTCTTC. Translating it yields CASSLPGLAGGPNEQFF. The chain carries TRBV5-1 and TRBJ2-1; 16 bases align to TRBD2. This CDR3 is built from 17 residues. Trimming removed 2 bases from V and 7 bases from J; junction bases left unmatched: 6. Germline CDR1 reads SGHRS; CDR2 reads YFSETQ.

The V call is TRBV11-2, the J call TRBJ1-1, with unresolved D. With 2 bases removed from V and 8 bases from J, the gap between germline ends came to 12 bases. CDR1 and CDR2 (germline): SGHAT, FQNNGV. The CDR3 covers 13 residues. The CDR3 region is CASSLFRGGEAFF. CDR3 nucleotides: TGTGCCAGCAGCTTATTCCGCGGAGGAGAAGCTTTCTTT.

V gene TRBV7-3 combines with J gene TRBJ2-2; D unclear. CDR1 is SGHTA, CDR2 FQGTGA, per germline. V lost 3 bases and J lost 7, with 12 bases in between. CDR3 length equals 14 residues. In nucleotides, the CDR3 is TGTGCCAGCAGCTTTGGGCACGCCGTCGGGGAGCTGTTTTTT. This sequence encodes CASSFGHAVGELFF.

The gene calls are TRBV21-1 and TRBJ1-4; TRBD1, as called in the table, went unchecked against the DNA. TRBV21-1 is marked as a pseudogene. This CDR3 is built from 20 residues. CDR3 nucleotide sequence: TGTGCCAGCAGCAAATGGCTCTCGGACAGTCGCCCCTGGAATAATGAAAAACTGTTTTTT. Amino acid sequence: CASSKWLSDSRPWNNEKLFF.

The rearrangement uses TRBV5-6 and TRBJ1-2, with D possibly being TRBD1 (6 bases). Looked up from germline, CDR1 is SGHDT and CDR2 is YYEEEE. The CDR3 consists of 15 residues. Trimming took 4 bases from V and 5 from J, leaving 18 bases between them. CDR3 nucleotides: TGTGCCAGCAGCCTACAGGGTTCGGGAGGGTATGGCTACACCTTC. It encodes CASSLQGSGGYGYTF.

The chain recombines TRBV4-1 with TRBJ2-7; 10 positions match TRBD2. Trimming at V came to 5 bases and at J to 0 bases, leaving 10 bases not matched to a gene. The CDR3 covers 17 residues. Germline CDR1 is MGHRA and CDR2 is YSYEKL. The CDR3 nucleotides read TGCGCCAGCAGCGAGCGGGAGGGATCAACAAGCTCCTACGAGCAGTACTTC. Translating it yields CASSEREGSTSSYEQYF.

J is TRBJ1-1 and V is TRBV15; D may be TRBD1 (5 bases). The germline gives CDR1 LNHNV, CDR2 YYDKDF (reference sequence). The CDR3 contains 12 residues. V lost 10 bases and J lost 1, with 10 bases in between. The CDR3 loop is CASKTENTEAFF. As DNA, the CDR3 is TGTGCCAGCAAGACAGAGAACACTGAAGCTTTCTTT.

This clone was recorded once. The rearrangement joins TRBV11-3 to TRBJ2-7, with 9 nucleotides matching TRBD1. CDR1 SGHNT and CDR2 YENEEA come from the germline V gene. This CDR3 region has 19 residues. The V segment lost 5 bases and the J segment 2 bases; nucleotides outside the gene matches: 19. For the CDR3, the DNA is TGTGCCAGCAGCACCCTTCAGGGGACAGGGTACCCAACGGCCTACGAGCAGTACTTC. Its protein product is CASSTLQGTGYPTAYEQYF.

The J gene is TRBJ1-5, the V gene TRBV15, with 10 positions matching TRBD1. CDR3 length: 16 residues. CDR1 and CDR2 from the germline V gene are LNHNV and YYDKDF (reference sequence). The V segment lost 1 base and the J segment 7 bases; nucleotides outside the gene matches: 7. The CDR3 reads CATSRGGTTGGQPQHF. The CDR3 nucleotides are TGTGCCACCAGCAGAGGCGGAACGACAGGGGGCCAGCCCCAGCATTTT.

This rearrangement joins TRBV4-3 to TRBJ2-1, with 12 bases aligning to TRBD2. The germline V gene has CDR1 LGHNA and CDR2 YSLEER. CDR3 length: 22 residues. The V and J ends lost 3 bases and 2 bases, in that order; junction bases with no gene match: 20. CDR3 sequence: CASSQWTATSGSNDGAYNEQFF. The CDR3 DNA is TGCGCCAGCAGCCAGTGGACGGCGACTAGCGGGAGTAATGATGGCGCCTACAATGAGCAGTTCTTC.